This T cell receptor (beta chain) is drawn from a study of post-analysis software for immune sequencing data. Sequencing libraries made from TCR beta cDNA carried unique molecular identifiers. T cells numbering about 0.95 to 10 million yielded approximately 500,000 cDNA molecules. A single record per CDR3 protein comes from TCRdb applying MiXCR to the PCR reads. Counted here are a few hundred thousand distinct CDR3 sequences, around 31% occurring once; the ten biggest clones make up around 5.9%. This clonotype came up a few times. Its antigen is as yet unknown. Study-wide results and limits: Patients showed TRBV5-6, TRBV5-1 and TRBV20-1 among 4 or 5 TRBV segments more frequent than in controls.

This CDR3 contains 18 residues. Trimming took 3 bases from V and 7 from J; bases not matched to a gene: 18. Germline CDR1 is KGHSH and CDR2 is LQKENI. The chain recombines TRBV18 with TRBJ2-1; 7 nucleotides align to TRBD1. The material sequenced was blood. The receptor comes from a girl under 18 with multiple sclerosis. The CDR3 sequence: CASSPFPDREYYRNEQFF. The CDR3, as DNA: TGTGCCAGCTCACCGTTTCCCGACAGGGAGTATTATCGTAATGAGCAGTTCTTC.